The present T cell receptor beta chain was sequenced within a study of T cell repertoires in cytomegalovirus infection. At the level of the study: Public TCR beta signatures were indicative of both CMV infection and a matching HLA type. Study findings and constraints: Identification of carriers of CMV plus the relevant HLA was performed using cumulative public TCR beta family frequency. Within the response measured ex vivo, HLA-C-restricted CMV-specific TCR beta clonotypes were dominant.

TCRdb re-called the reads with MiXCR, one entry per CDR3 protein. Of 680,000 or so distinct CDR3 sequences in the sample, about a third were seen once. A few counts support this clonotype. The antigen is undetermined. The V gene's germline CDR1 is MDHEN and CDR2 SYDVKM. The CDR3 length is 13 residues. V lost 8 bases, J lost 0 bases, and 2 bases stayed unmatched. The sequence was obtained from a human donor in good health (CMV status not recorded). Some clones in this sample may be carry-over from other donors' samples. This chain joins TRBV28 and TRBJ1-1, with TRBD1 identical over 8 bases. The sequencing input was PBMCs. As DNA, the CDR3 is TGTGCCAGCCAGGGGGCTATGAACACTGAAGCTTTCTTT. Protein sequence: CASQGAMNTEAFF.